These 14 T cell receptor beta chains were all obtained from the same sample, sequenced in a study of shared clonotypes between healthy human individuals. Method: immunoSEQ multiplex PCR; TCRdb's copy keeps in-frame clones and lacks some. The sample holds 530,000 or so clones, 75% to 80% seen once. Sequenced material: PBMCs. Every receptor here comes from a woman in her thirties or forties in good health. Some clones in this sample may be carry-over from other donors' samples.

The chain is built from TRBV7-9 and TRBJ2-1; D call uncertain. CDR3 length: 12 amino acids. The germline CDR1 and CDR2 sequences are SEHNR and FQNEAQ (reference sequence). Trimming took 1 base from V and 12 from J, leaving 10 bases between them. The CDR3 loop reads CASSLDLFGQFF. The CDR3 nucleotides are TGTGCCAGCAGCTTAGATTTGTTCGGGCAGTTCTTC. Combining the CDR3 with reference TRBV7-9 and TRBJ2-1 gives the whole variable domain DTGVSQNPRHKITKRGQNVTFRCDPISEHNRLYWYRQTLGQGPEFLTYFQNEAQLEKSRLLSDRFSAERPKGSFSTLEIQRTEQGDSAMYLCASSLDLFGQFFGPGTRLTVL.

This clone occurred a few times. It may be a read error: a sequence one base away is much more abundant. The rearrangement links TRBV9 to TRBJ2-3; D is unclear. Germline assignment: CDR1 SGDLS and CDR2 YYNGEE. The CDR3 runs 14 residues. The CDR3 region is CASSVALHRDTQCF. In DNA form, the CDR3 reads TGTGCCAGCAGCGTAGCCCTGCATAGGGATACGCAGTGTTTT. The whole variable domain, filled in from reference TRBV9 and TRBJ2-3, reads DSGVTQTPKHLITATGQRVTLRCSPRSGDLSVYWYQQSLDQGLQFLIQYYNGEERAKGNILERFSAQQFPDLHSELNLSSLELGDSALYFCASSVALHRDTQCFGPGTRLTVL.

This chain links TRBV4-2 with TRBJ2-5, with D possibly matching TRBD1 (5 bases). V gave up 2 bases and J gave up 2 bases, with 9 bases separating them. This CDR3 spans 14 amino acids. Germline loops: CDR1 LGHNA, CDR2 YNFKEQ. CDR3 sequence reads: CASSQRAGQETQYF. The CDR3 DNA follows: TGTGCCAGCAGCCAAAGGGCAGGGCAAGAGACCCAGTACTTC.

This chain connects TRBV5-1 to TRBJ2-1; possible D gene TRBD1, 6 bases. CDR1 is SGHRS, CDR2 YFSETQ, per germline. V lost 3 bases to trimming and J lost 5 bases, with 12 bases between them. The CDR3 consists of 14 residues. The CDR3 DNA reads TGCGCCAGCAGCTCCCCCGGACAGCACAATGAGCAGTTCTTC. Its translation is CASSSPGQHNEQFF. The complete variable domain, with remaining parts taken from reference TRBV5-1 and TRBJ2-1, reads KAGVTQTPRYLIKTRGQQVTLSCSPISGHRSVSWYQQTPGQGLQFLFEYFSETQRNKGNFPGRFSGRQFSNSRSEMNVSTLELGDSALYLCASSSPGQHNEQFFGPGTRLTVL.

The chain uses TRBV21-1 and TRBJ1-1. TRBV21-1 constitutes a pseudogene. The CDR3 is 16 amino acids. CDR3 protein: CASSKGGEGANTEAFF. CDR3 nucleotide sequence: TGTGCCAGCAGCAAAGGGGGGGAAGGGGCAAACACTGAAGCTTTCTTT.

The chain joins TRBV5-5 to TRBJ2-7; D is unclear. The CDR3 loop spans 13 amino acids. Trimming stripped 0 bases from V and 5 bases from J, with 9 bases between. Germline CDR1 SGHKS, CDR2 YYEKEE (reference sequence). CDR3 bases: TGTGCCAGCAGCTTGGAGGCCCTGGACGAGCAGTACTTC. It encodes CASSLEALDEQYF.

The genes are TRBV6-1 and TRBJ2-1; 11 bases line up with TRBD1. Germline CDR1 is MNHNS and CDR2 is SASEGT. The CDR3 runs 15 residues. The trim removed 2 bases at V and 6 bases at J, leaving 3 bases unmatched. The CDR3 DNA is TGTGCCAGCAGTGAATGGGGGACAGGGGGCAATGAGCAGTTCTTC. Its protein product is CASSEWGTGGNEQFF.

This rearrangement joins TRBV30 to TRBJ1-5, with 9 bases identical to TRBD1. There are 15 residues in the CDR3. Trimming took 3 bases from V and 3 from J; bases not matched to a gene: 6. Looked up from germline, CDR1 is GTSNPN and CDR2 is SVGIG (reference sequence). CDR3 sequence: CAWSRDREFNQPQHF. In DNA, the CDR3 is TGTGCCTGGAGCCGGGACAGGGAGTTCAATCAGCCCCAGCATTTT.

This clone was seen a handful of times. This rearrangement joins TRBV19 to TRBJ1-1; D is unresolved. Per germline, CDR1 LNHDA and CDR2 SQIVND (reference sequence). The CDR3 is 14 residues long. V lost 9 bases and J lost 5, with 19 bases in between. The chain's CDR3 is CASRLGERSTEAFF. CDR3 DNA sequence: TGTGCCAGCAGGCTCGGGGAGCGAAGTACTGAAGCTTTCTTT. Full variable domain (outside the CDR3, taken from reference TRBV19 and TRBJ1-1): DGGITQSPKYLFRKEGQNVTLSCEQNLNHDAMYWYRQDPGQGLRLIYYSQIVNDFQKGDIAEGYSVSREKKESFPLTVTSAQKNPTAFYLCASRLGERSTEAFFGQGTRLTVV.

The chain is built from TRBV7-2 and TRBJ2-7, with D hard to call. The germline V gene has CDR1 SGHTA and CDR2 FQGNSA. The length of the CDR3 is 13 residues. V gave up 4 bases and J gave up 3 bases, with 10 bases separating them. CDR3 loop: CASSSRFLYEQYF. CDR3 nucleotides: TGTGCCAGCAGCTCCCGGTTTCTCTACGAGCAGTACTTC.

The chain recombines TRBV21-1 with TRBJ2-7; TRBD1, the D gene given by the table, was not confirmed from the DNA. TRBV21-1 is marked as a pseudogene. The length of the CDR3 is 15 residues. The CDR3 sequence: CASSKRRRQGWEQYF. In DNA, the CDR3 is TGTGCCAGCAGCAAAAGACGGAGACAGGGTTGGGAGCAGTACTTC.

This clone was recorded a few times. The junction departs from germline at one end; a sequencing error may be responsible. The genes are TRBV4-1 and TRBJ1-1; tentative D call: TRBD1 (5 bases). Germline values: CDR1 MGHRA, CDR2 YSYEKL. This CDR3 comprises 17 residues. The CDR3 reads CASSKDNDGTGNTEAFF. The CDR3 nucleotides are TGCGCCAGCAGCAAAGATAACGATGGGACGGGGAACACTGAAGCTTTCTTT.

This clone was found a few times. This chain uses TRBV30 with TRBJ2-7; tentative D call: TRBD1 (6 bases). Trimming removed 3 bases from V and 2 bases from J, with 11 bases in between. This CDR3 is built from 13 residues. Germline V gene data show CDR1 as GTSNPN and CDR2 as SVGIG (reference sequence). The CDR3 here is CAWRGRGTYEQYF. CDR3 DNA sequence: TGTGCCTGGAGAGGTAGGGGGACCTACGAGCAGTACTTC.

The chain joins TRBV6-1 to TRBJ1-5; D unresolved. This CDR3 is built from 14 residues. Germline V gene lookup returns CDR1 MNHNS and CDR2 SASEGT. Between the trimmed V and J ends, which lost 8 bases and 0 bases, there was a span of 11 bases. As DNA, the CDR3 is TGTGCCAGCTTGACGGAGCATAGCAATCAGCCCCAGCATTTT. It specifies CASLTEHSNQPQHF.